Many counts were recorded for the clone carrying this T cell receptor beta chain. TCRdb reanalysed the 5' RACE reads using MiXCR and keeps one entry per CDR3 protein. Counted here are about 130,000 distinct CDR3 sequences, around 6.3% occurring once; the ten biggest clones make up roughly 2%. The germline V gene encodes CDR1 SGHRS and CDR2 YFSETQ. Trimming stripped 0 bases from V and 3 bases from J, with 14 bases between. The CDR3 runs to 16 residues. The data were obtained in a study of T-cell memory formation after mild COVID-19. V gene TRBV5-1 combines with J gene TRBJ2-3; D is unclear. Sequenced sample: PBMCs or a T cell subset sorted from them (not recorded which). The source of this sequence is an adult woman who had mild COVID-19 (a few samples of this study predate the infection). Cell type and time point are not known. The CDR3 loop reads CASSLGWRPATDTQYF. The DNA for the CDR3 is TGCGCCAGCAGCTTGGGTTGGAGACCCGCAACAGATACGCAGTATTTT.